This T cell receptor (beta chain) was documented in a study of beta chain features in type 1 diabetes. General study findings and limits: Across all four CD4+ subsets, people with type 1 diabetes showed modestly shorter TCRB CDR3s.

The study reverse transcribed the entire isolated RNA, so it sequenced expressed TCRB transcripts. The method was immunoSEQ multiplex PCR; TCRdb's version includes in-frame clones alone and lacks a portion of them. In the table there are roughly 340,000 clones, around 13% of which are singletons. This clone was counted only a few times. Antigen: not known. The V and J ends lost 5 bases and 3 bases, in that order; junction bases with no gene match: 4. The length of the CDR3 is 13 residues. CDR1 SEHNR and CDR2 FQNEAQ come from the germline V gene (reference sequence). Via CD45RO/CCR7/CD25/CD127/CD95/CD27, cells of the CD4+ naive, central memory, regulatory and stem cell-like memory subsets were sorted.

The receptor comes from a woman between 18 and 29 years old with type 1 diabetes. The rearrangement joins TRBV7-9 to TRBJ2-7, with 7 bases lining up with TRBD1. The specimen sequenced was naive CD4+ T cells from blood. This CDR3 reads CASSMNRGYEQYF. CDR3 nucleotides: TGTGCCAGCAGCATGAACAGGGGCTACGAGCAGTACTTC. Looking up the rest from reference TRBV7-9 and TRBJ2-7 gives the full variable domain: DTGVSQNPRHKITKRGQNVTFRCDPISEHNRLYWYRQTLGQGPEFLTYFQNEAQLEKSRLLSDRFSAERPKGSFSTLEIQRTEQGDSAMYLCASSMNRGYEQYFGPGTRLTVT.